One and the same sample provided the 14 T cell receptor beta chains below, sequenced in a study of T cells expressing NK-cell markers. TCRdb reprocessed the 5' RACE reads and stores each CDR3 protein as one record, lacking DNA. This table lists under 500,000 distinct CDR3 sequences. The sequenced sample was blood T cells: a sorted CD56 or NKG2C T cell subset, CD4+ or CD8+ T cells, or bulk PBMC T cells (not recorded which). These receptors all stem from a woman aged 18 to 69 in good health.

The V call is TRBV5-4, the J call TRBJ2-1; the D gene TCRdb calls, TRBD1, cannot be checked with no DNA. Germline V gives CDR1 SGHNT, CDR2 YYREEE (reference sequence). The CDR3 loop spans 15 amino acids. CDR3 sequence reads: CASSLIWGLSNEQFF.

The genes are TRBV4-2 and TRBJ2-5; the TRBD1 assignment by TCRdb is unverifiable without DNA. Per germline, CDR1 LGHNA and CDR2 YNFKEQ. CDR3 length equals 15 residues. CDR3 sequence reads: CASSPAGSGSETQYF.

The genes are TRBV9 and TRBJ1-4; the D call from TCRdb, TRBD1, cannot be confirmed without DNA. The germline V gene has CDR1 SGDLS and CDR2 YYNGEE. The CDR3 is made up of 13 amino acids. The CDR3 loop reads CASSVDIGEKLFF.

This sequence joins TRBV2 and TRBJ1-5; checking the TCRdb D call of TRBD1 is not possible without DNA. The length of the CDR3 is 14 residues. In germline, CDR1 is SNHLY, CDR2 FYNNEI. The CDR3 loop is CASRTGGGNQPQHF. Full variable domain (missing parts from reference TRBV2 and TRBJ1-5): EPEVTQTPSHQVTQMGQEVILRCVPISNHLYFYWYRQILGQKVEFLVSFYNNEISEKSEIFDDQFSVERPDGSNFTLKIRSTKLEDSAMYFCASRTGGGNQPQHFGDGTRLSIL.

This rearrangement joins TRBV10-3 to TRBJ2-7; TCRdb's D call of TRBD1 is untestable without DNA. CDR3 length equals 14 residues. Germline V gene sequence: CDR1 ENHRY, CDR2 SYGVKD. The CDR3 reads CAISPGTGGNEQYF.

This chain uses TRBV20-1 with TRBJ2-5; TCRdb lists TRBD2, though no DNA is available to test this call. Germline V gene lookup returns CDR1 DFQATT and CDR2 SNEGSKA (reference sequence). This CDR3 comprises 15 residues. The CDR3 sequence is CSAKGTSASQETQYF.

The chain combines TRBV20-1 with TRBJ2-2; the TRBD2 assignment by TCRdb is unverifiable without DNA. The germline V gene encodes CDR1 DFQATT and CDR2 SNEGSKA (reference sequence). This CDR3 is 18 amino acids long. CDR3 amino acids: CSARGGGRAAANTGELFF.

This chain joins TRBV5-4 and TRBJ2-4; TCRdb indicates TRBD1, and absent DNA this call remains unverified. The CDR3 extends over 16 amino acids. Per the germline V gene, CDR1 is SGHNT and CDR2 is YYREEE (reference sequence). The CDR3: CASSLERGGRKNIQYF.

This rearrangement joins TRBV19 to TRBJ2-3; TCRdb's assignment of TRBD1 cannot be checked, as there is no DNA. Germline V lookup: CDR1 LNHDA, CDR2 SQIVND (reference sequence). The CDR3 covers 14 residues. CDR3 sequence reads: CASSTTGGTDTQYF.

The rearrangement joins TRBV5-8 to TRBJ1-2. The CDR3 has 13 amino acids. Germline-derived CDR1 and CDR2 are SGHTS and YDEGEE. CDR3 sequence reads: CASSLDRVYGYTF.

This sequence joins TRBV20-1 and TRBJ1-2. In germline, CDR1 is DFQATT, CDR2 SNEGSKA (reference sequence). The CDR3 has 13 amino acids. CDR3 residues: CSALAEGNYGYTF.

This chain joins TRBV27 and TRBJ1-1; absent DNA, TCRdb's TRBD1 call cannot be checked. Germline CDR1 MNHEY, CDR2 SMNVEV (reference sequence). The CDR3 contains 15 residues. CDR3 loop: CASSPDRGVRTEAFF.

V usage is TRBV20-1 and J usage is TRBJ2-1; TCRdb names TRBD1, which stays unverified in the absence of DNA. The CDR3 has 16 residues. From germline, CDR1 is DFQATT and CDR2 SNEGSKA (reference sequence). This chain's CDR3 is CSARFTGTGAYNEQFF.

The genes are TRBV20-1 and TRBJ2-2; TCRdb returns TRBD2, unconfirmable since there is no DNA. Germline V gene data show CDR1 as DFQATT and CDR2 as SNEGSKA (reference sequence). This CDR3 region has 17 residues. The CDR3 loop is CSASPPSGRANTGELFF.